This T cell receptor beta chain comes out of a study of beta chain features in type 1 diabetes. The length of the CDR3 is 16 residues. Trimming pared 0 bases from V and 2 bases from J, leaving 14 bases between. Germline V gives CDR1 SGDLS, CDR2 YYNGEE. Isolated RNA was reverse transcribed in full, so expressed TCRB transcripts were sequenced. Here immunoSEQ multiplex PCR was the method, and the copy in TCRdb shows in-frame clones only, minus some. Of 900,000 or so clones in the sample, 17% were seen once. This clone appeared a few times. Sequencing was carried out using naive CD4+ T cells from blood. This receptor was taken from a woman aged 18-29 years in good health. The chain uses TRBV9 and TRBJ1-2; a weak D match, TRBD1 (5 bases). The CDR3 sequence is CASSVGRTAGNYGYTF. The CDR3 DNA reads as TGTGCCAGCAGCGTAGGTCGGACGGCAGGGAACTATGGCTACACCTTC.